These T cell receptor beta chains were read from a single sample in a study of beta chain features in type 1 diabetes. TCRdb's table, derived via immunoSEQ multiplex PCR, lists solely in-frame clones and lacks some. The table includes about 130,000 clones, 9% to 9.5% detected once. Sequencing was done on a sample of central memory CD4+ T cells from blood. The receptors derive from a man aged 18-30 years in good health. Both conserved end residues are part of each CDR3. A D gene is named only where the DNA matches it firmly. The size of a clone is reported for some rows only, either as once, few or many, or as a class for expanded clones.

TRBJ1-4 - TRBV2 - TGTGCCAGCTCGCGCCGGGAGGAAAAACTGTTTTTT CASSRREEKLFF
TRBJ1-6 few TRBV7-2 - TGTGCCAGCAGCTTACCGGGGAATTCACCCCTCCACTTT CASSLPGNSPLHF
TRBJ1-2 many TRBV20-1 - TGCAGTGCTATGTTAAACTATGGCTACACCTTC CSAMLNYGYTF
TRBJ1-2 few TRBV28 - TGTGCCAGCAGTTCCCGAGATCCCGGCTACACCTTC CASSSRDPGYTF
TRBJ1-6 - TRBV7-8 - TGTGCCAGCAGCTTAGCGGTTACGGGGTATCCTACGTCCTATAATTCACCCCTCCACTTT CASSLAVTGYPTSYNSPLHF
TRBJ2-1 - TRBV9 - TGTGCCAGCAGCCTAAGACTGAACTCCTACAATGAGCAGTTCTTC CASSLRLNSYNEQFF
TRBJ2-7 few TRBV6-1 TRBD1 TGTGCCAGCATGTTTGGACAGGGGTTCTACGAGCAGTACTTC CASMFGQGFYEQYF
TRBJ2-5 - TRBV13 - TGTGCCAGCAGCTTGTTTCAGGTCCCCCAAGAGACCCAGTACTTC CASSLFQVPQETQYF
TRBJ1-5 - TRBV7-2 TRBD1 TGTGACAGCAGCCGCCCCCCAGGGGGGATCAATCAGCCCCAGCATTTT CDSSRPPGGINQPQHF
TRBJ2-2 - TRBV7-2 TRBD1 TGTGCCAGCAGCTCCTCAGGGGGTTACACCGGGGAGCTGTTTTTT CASSSSGGYTGELFF
TRBJ2-3 few TRBV6-6 TRBD2 TGTGCCAGCATTGGGGGACTAGCGACAGATACGCAGTATTTT CASIGGLATDTQYF
TRBJ1-6 - TRBV2 - TGTGCCAGCAGTGAGGGTCAGGGCAGTAATTCACCCCTCCACTTT CASSEGQGSNSPLHF
TRBJ2-1 - TRBV7-2 - TGTGCCAGCAGCCCGGGGTGGGATGAGCAGTTCTTC CASSPGWDEQFF
TRBJ1-4 few TRBV6-5 TRBD1 TGTGCCAGCAGTTCTACCGGACAGGGATGGGAAAAACTGTTTTTT CASSSTGQGWEKLFF
TRBJ1-2 few TRBV29-1 - TGCAGCGTTGAAGGAACAGGGTTGAACACCTTC CSVEGTGLNTF
TRBJ1-3 - TRBV28 - TGTGCCAGCACAAGCGGGGGGTACTCTGGAAACACCATATATTTT CASTSGGYSGNTIYF
TRBJ2-5 few TRBV4-2 TRBD2 TGTGCCAGCAGCCAAGGTGACACGGGGGGGTACCAAGAGACCCAGTACTTC CASSQGDTGGYQETQYF
TRBJ1-2 few TRBV29-1 - TGCAGCGTTCCTACGGGAGCTAACTATGGCTACACCTTC CSVPTGANYGYTF
TRBJ2-2 - TRBV5-1 TRBD2 TGCGCCAGCAGCGGACTAGCGGGGGGCACCGGGGAGCTGTTTTTT CASSGLAGGTGELFF
TRBJ2-1 many TRBV13 TRBD1 TGTGCCAGCAGCTCGCGACAGGGAAGCTCCTACAATGAGCAGTTCTTC CASSSRQGSSYNEQFF
TRBJ2-3 few TRBV14 TRBD2 TGTGCCAGCAGCCTGCTCCGGACTAGCGACACAGATACGCAGTATTTT CASSLLRTSDTDTQYF
TRBJ1-5 few TRBV28 TRBD1 TGTGCCAGCAGTTCGTACAGGGGACATCAGCCCCAGCATTTT CASSSYRGHQPQHF
TRBJ2-1 few TRBV6-1 - TGTGCCAGCAGTGAAAGCCGATACAATGAGCAGTTCTTC CASSESRYNEQFF
TRBJ1-4 - TRBV5-1 - TGCGCCAGCAGAAGCCAGGGTTCAACTAATGAAAAACTGTTTTTT CASRSQGSTNEKLFF
TRBJ2-3 - TRBV7-2 - TGTGCCAGCAGCTTAGGCGCAGGCGACACAGATACGCAGTATTTT CASSLGAGDTDTQYF
TRBJ2-1 few TRBV25-1 TRBD2 TGTGCCAGCAGTGAATTGACTAGCGGGGGGGCACATGAGCAGTTCTTC CASSELTSGGAHEQFF
TRBJ2-7 - TRBV18 TRBD2 TGTGCCAGCTCAGGGACTAGCGGGGGGGAAACAACCTACGAGCAGTACTTC CASSGTSGGETTYEQYF
TRBJ2-7 few TRBV4-1 TRBD2 TGCGCCAGCAGCCAAGATCCTAAGGGATCGGGGGGGCAGTACTTC CASSQDPKGSGGQYF
TRBJ2-3 - TRBV19 - TGTGCCAGTACTCGGCGGGGCGGCACAGATACGCAGTATTTT CASTRRGGTDTQYF
TRBJ2-4 - TRBV9 - TGTGCCAGCAGCCAAAGCCCCCTTGGAAACATTCAGTACTTC CASSQSPLGNIQYF
TRBJ1-2 - TRBV6-5 - TGTGCCAGCAACCCCGGCAGGGGAATCTATGGCTACACCTTC CASNPGRGIYGYTF
TRBJ1-5 - TRBV28 TRBD1 TGTGCCAGCAGTATACTCGGGACAGGGTTTCAGCCCCAGCATTTT CASSILGTGFQPQHF
TRBJ2-5 few TRBV30 TRBD1 TGTGCCTGGAGCCGAGGACAGGGGTACGAGACCCAGTACTTC CAWSRGQGYETQYF
TRBJ2-6 - TRBV2 - TGTGCCAGCTCCTACGAGGCCTCTGGGGCCAACGTCCTGACTTTC CASSYEASGANVLTF
TRBJ2-3 few TRBV6-4 TRBD2 TGTGCCAGCAGCGGGACTAGAGGGTCGGATACGCAGTATTTT CASSGTRGSDTQYF
TRBJ1-5 few TRBV19 - TGTGCCAGTAGTATAGAAGGGGGACACCCCAATCAGCCCCAGCATTTT CASSIEGGHPNQPQHF
TRBJ2-2 - TRBV4-1 - TGCGCCAGCAGCCATATTTCCACCGGGGAGCTGTTTTTT CASSHISTGELFF
TRBJ2-5 few TRBV5-1 - TGCGCCAGCAGCGGGGGGGCAGGGCAAGAGACCCAGTACTTC CASSGGAGQETQYF
TRBJ2-7 - TRBV19 - TGTGCCAGTAGCCCCCGGGGTCCCAACAGCTATAGCTCCTACGAGCAGTACTTC CASSPRGPNSYSSYEQYF
TRBJ2-5 - TRBV19 TRBD2 TGTGCCAGTAGTGACCTTCTAGCGGGGACAAAAGAGACCCAGTACTTC CASSDLLAGTKETQYF
TRBJ2-7 - TRBV27 TRBD1 TGTGCCAGCAGTTACAGGCGAGGGGGCCCATACGAGCAGTACTTC CASSYRRGGPYEQYF
TRBJ1-6 few TRBV9 - TGTGCCAGCAGCGCTGCGGGATCCTCACCCCTCCACTTT CASSAAGSSPLHF
TRBJ2-1 - TRBV6-5 TRBD2 TGTGCCAGCAGTTTAACGGGGGGACCCTACAATGAGCAGTTCTTC CASSLTGGPYNEQFF
TRBJ1-3 - TRBV7-3 TRBD1 TGTGCCAGCAGCTTAAAAGGGACAGGCTCTGGAAACACCATATATTTT CASSLKGTGSGNTIYF
TRBJ2-3 few TRBV7-8 TRBD2 TGTGCCAGCAGCCCGAGCGGGGGGGCCGCAGATACGCAGTATTTT CASSPSGGAADTQYF